The entry below describes one T cell receptor beta chain. It was across several immunoSEQ plates that each subset's genomic DNA was evenly split. Sequenced by immunoSEQ multiplex PCR; TCRdb stores in-frame clones only, minus some. The table records a few million clones, approximately 95% of them present only once. The entry originates in a study of shared clonotypes between healthy human individuals. Trimming removed 1 base from V and 5 bases from J, with 18 bases in between. The germline CDR1 and CDR2 sequences are SGDLS and YYNGEE. The CDR3 extends over 16 amino acids. The TCR comes from a man aged 18-30 years in good health. Some clones in this sample may be carry-over from other donors' samples. The rearrangement joins TRBV9 to TRBJ1-2, with D possibly TRBD1 on 5 matching bases. Sequencing was carried out using naive CD4+ T cells from PBMCs. Subset here: CD45RA+ positively selected. The DNA for the CDR3 is TGTGCCAGCAGCGTATCGTGGTGGGGCACACAATATGGCTACACCTTC. Translation gives CASSVSWWGTQYGYTF.